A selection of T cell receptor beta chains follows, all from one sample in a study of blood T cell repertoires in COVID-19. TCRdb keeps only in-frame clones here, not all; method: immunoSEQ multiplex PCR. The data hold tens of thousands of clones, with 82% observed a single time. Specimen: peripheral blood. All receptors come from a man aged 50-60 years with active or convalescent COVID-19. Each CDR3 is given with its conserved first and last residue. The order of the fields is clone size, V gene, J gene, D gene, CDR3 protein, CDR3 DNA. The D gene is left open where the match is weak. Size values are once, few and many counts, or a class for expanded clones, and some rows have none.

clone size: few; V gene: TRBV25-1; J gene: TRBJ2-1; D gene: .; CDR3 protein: CASSPLGGFHNEQFF; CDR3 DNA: TGTGCCAGCAGTCCGCTCGGAGGCTTCCACAATGAGCAGTTCTTC
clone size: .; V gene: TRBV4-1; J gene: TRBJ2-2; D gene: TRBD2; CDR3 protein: CASSTGLAETGELFF; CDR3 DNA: TGCGCCAGCAGCACGGGACTAGCGGAGACCGGGGAGCTGTTTTTT
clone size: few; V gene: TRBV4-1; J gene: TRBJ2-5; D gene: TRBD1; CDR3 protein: CASSRTGAPQETQYF; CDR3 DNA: TGCGCCAGCAGCCGGACAGGGGCCCCACAAGAGACCCAGTACTTC
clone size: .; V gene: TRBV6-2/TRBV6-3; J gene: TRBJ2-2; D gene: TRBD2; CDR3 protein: CASSAAGTSPGELFF; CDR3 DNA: TGTGCCAGCAGTGCCGCCGGGACTAGCCCCGGGGAGCTGTTTTTT
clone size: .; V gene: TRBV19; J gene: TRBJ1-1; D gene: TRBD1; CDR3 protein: CASMDRGLGTEAFF; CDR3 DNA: TGTGCCAGTATGGACAGGGGGCTTGGTACTGAAGCTTTCTTT
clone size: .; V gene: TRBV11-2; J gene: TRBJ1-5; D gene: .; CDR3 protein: CASSFFGQNQPQHF; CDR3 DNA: TGTGCCAGCAGCTTCTTTGGACAGAATCAGCCCCAGCATTTT
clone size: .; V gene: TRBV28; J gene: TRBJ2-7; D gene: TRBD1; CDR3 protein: CASSWDRGPYEQYF; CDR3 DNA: TGTGCCAGCAGTTGGGACAGGGGGCCCTACGAGCAGTACTTC
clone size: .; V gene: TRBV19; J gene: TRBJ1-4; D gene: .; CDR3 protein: CASSIGTATNEKLFF; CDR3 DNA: TGTGCCAGTAGTATAGGGACAGCAACTAATGAAAAACTGTTTTTT
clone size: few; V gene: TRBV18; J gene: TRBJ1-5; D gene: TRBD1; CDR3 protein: CASSAGTGGVRQPQHF; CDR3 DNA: TGTGCCAGCTCGGCCGGGACAGGGGGGGTCCGTCAGCCCCAGCATTTT
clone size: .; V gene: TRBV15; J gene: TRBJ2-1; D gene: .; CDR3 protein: CATSRDRGASSYNEQFF; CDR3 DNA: TGTGCCACCAGCAGAGATCGGGGGGCGAGCTCCTACAATGAGCAGTTCTTC
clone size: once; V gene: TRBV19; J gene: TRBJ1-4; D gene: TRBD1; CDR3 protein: CASSRQGPNEKLFF; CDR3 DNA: TGTGCCAGTTCCCGACAGGGCCCTAATGAAAAACTGTTTTTT
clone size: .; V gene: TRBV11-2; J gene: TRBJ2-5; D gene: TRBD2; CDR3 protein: CASSLGSSGGAGETQYF; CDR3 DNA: TGTGCCAGCAGCTTAGGTTCTAGCGGGGGGGCCGGGGAGACCCAGTACTTC
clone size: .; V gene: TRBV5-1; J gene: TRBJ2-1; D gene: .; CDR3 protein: CASSIQGGNEQFF; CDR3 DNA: TGCGCCAGCAGCATACAGGGAGGGAATGAGCAGTTCTTC
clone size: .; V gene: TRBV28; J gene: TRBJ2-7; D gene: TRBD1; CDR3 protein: CASLGQGIGEQYF; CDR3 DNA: TGTGCCAGCCTGGGACAGGGGATCGGGGAGCAGTACTTC
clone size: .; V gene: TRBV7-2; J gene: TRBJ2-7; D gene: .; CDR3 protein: CASSLSRGAYEQYF; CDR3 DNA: TGTGCCAGCAGCTTATCCAGGGGAGCCTACGAGCAGTACTTC
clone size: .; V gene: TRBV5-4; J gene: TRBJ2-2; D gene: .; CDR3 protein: CASSPSPGELFF; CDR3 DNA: TGTGCCAGCAGCCCATCCCCCGGGGAGCTGTTTTTT
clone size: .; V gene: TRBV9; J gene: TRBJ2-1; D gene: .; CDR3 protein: CASSVGDTSYNEQFF; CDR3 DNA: TGTGCCAGCAGCGTAGGGGACACCTCCTACAATGAGCAGTTCTTC
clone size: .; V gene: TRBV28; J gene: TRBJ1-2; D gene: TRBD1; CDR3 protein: CASITGGQDGYTF; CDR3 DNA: TGTGCCAGCATCACAGGGGGCCAGGATGGCTACACCTTC
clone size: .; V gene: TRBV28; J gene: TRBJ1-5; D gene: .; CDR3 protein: CASSLPTTPQHF; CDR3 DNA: TGTGCCAGCAGTTTACCCACTACCCCCCAGCATTTT
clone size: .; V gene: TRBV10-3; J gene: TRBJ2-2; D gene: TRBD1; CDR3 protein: CAISIQGGGDTGELFF; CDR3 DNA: TGTGCCATCAGTATCCAAGGGGGCGGTGACACCGGGGAGCTGTTTTTT
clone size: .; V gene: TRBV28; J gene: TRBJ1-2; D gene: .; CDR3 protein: CASSFLLSSNYGYTF; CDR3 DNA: TGTGCCAGCAGTTTCCTCCTGTCTTCTAACTATGGCTACACCTTC
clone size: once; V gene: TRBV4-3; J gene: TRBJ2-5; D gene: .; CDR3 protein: CASSQLQAQETQYF; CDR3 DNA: TGCGCCAGCAGCCAGTTACAGGCCCAAGAGACCCAGTACTTC
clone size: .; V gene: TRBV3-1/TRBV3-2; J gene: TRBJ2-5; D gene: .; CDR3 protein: CASSPLRGETQYF; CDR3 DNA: TGTGCCAGCAGCCCCCTCAGGGGCGAGACCCAGTACTTC
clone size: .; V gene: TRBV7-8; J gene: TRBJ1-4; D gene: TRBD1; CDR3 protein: CASSLEGQHEKLFF; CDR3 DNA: TGTGCCAGCAGCTTGGAGGGACAGCATGAAAAACTGTTTTTT
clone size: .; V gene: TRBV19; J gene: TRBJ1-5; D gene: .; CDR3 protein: CASIGRGMGYNQPQHF; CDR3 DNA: TGTGCCAGTATAGGCCGAGGGATGGGTTACAATCAGCCCCAGCATTTT
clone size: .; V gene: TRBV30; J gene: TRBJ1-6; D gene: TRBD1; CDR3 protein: CAWSPDREDSPLHF; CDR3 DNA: TGTGCCTGGAGCCCCGACAGGGAGGATTCACCCCTCCACTTT
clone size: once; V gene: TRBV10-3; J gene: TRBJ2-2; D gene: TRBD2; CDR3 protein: CAVGGRDTGELFF; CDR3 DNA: TGTGCCGTTGGGGGGAGGGACACCGGGGAGCTGTTTTTT
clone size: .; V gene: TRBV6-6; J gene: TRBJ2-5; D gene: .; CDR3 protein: CASSYSAGIQETQYF; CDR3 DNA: TGTGCCAGCAGTTACTCTGCGGGAATCCAAGAGACCCAGTACTTC
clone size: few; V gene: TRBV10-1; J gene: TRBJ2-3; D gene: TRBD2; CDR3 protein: CASSERAGASDTQYF; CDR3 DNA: TGCGCCAGCAGTGAGAGAGCGGGGGCGTCCGATACGCAGTATTTT
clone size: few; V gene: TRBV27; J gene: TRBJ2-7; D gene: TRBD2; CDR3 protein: CASRSLAGGEQYF; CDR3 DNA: TGTGCCAGCAGAAGTCTAGCGGGGGGCGAGCAGTACTTC
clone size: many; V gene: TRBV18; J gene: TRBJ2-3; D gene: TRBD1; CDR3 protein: CASSAGRDRSNTQYF; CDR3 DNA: TGTGCCAGCTCAGCAGGAAGGGACAGGTCAAATACGCAGTATTTT
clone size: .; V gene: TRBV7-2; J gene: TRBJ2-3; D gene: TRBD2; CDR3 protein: CASSFSGEGTDTQYF; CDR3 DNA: TGTGCCAGCAGCTTTAGCGGGGAGGGGACAGATACGCAGTATTTT
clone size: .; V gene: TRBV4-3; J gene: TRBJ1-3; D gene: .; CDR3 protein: CASSQELSGNTIYF; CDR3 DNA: TGCGCCAGCAGCCAAGAACTCTCTGGAAACACCATATATTTT
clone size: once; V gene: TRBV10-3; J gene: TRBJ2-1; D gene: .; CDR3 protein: CAISYLESSYNEQFF; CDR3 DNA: TGTGCCATCAGCTACCTAGAGAGCTCCTACAATGAGCAGTTCTTC
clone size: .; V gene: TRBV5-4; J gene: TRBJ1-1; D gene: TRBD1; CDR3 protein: CASSPGGGRGKNTEAFF; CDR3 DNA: TGTGCCAGCAGCCCCGGGGGGGGCAGGGGGAAAAACACTGAAGCTTTCTTT
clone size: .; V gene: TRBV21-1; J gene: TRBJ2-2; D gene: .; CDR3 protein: CASSPGEGAGELFF; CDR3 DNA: TGTGCCAGCAGCCCCGGAGAGGGGGCCGGGGAGCTGTTTTTT